These 20 T cell receptor beta chains were all obtained from the same sample, sequenced in a study of CD8+CD57+ T cells in acquired aplastic anemia. Profiling that covered TCR beta VDJ and CDR3 relied on genomic DNA as its template. MiXCR, applied by TCRdb to the reads, yields one record per CDR3 protein. Of roughly 200,000 distinct CDR3 sequences listed, roughly 57% are singletons. What was sequenced was sorted CD4+, CD8+, or CD8+CD57+ T cells (not recorded which) from PBMCs. The source of these receptors is a human donor in good health.

Note on this clonotype: The conserved closing phenylalanine or tryptophan is absent in this CDR3, likely reflecting a read error. The V and J genes are TRBV20-1 and TRBJ2-2; D assignment may be TRBD1 or TRBD2 (6 bases each). The CDR3 extends over 13 amino acids. Trimming removed 4 bases from V and 11 bases from J, with 17 bases in between. Germline V gene data show CDR1 as DFQATT and CDR2 as SNEGSKA (reference sequence). In DNA, the CDR3 is TGCAGTGCTAAGGGGGAGGCCGCCTACGAGCTGTTTGTT. It is translated as CSAKGEAAYELFV.

This sequence joins TRBV20-1 and TRBJ1-5, with D uncertain. The germline gives CDR1 DFQATT, CDR2 SNEGSKA (reference sequence). There are 12 residues in the CDR3. The V end lost 3 bases, the J end lost 6 bases, and 9 bases lay between the germline ends. CDR3 protein: CSARGIGQPQHF. The CDR3 DNA reads TGCAGTGCTAGGGGAATAGGTCAGCCCCAGCATTTT.

The chain links TRBV7-2 to TRBJ1-1, with a possible D match to TRBD1 (5 bases). Germline V lookup: CDR1 SGHTA, CDR2 FQGNSA. Between the trimmed V and J ends, which lost 8 bases and 4 bases, there was a span of 11 bases. The CDR3 runs 12 residues. The DNA for the CDR3 is TGTGCCAGCGAGGGGTTGAGCACTGAAGCTTTCTTT. This codes for CASEGLSTEAFF.

The chain employs TRBV12-3 or TRBV12-4 and TRBJ1-2, with 7 bases aligning to TRBD1. The CDR3 extends over 14 amino acids. V lost 0 bases and J lost 8; bases outside the gene matches: 6. CDR3 bases: TGTGCCAGCAGTTTAGCGCACAGGGGAGGGGGCTACACCTTC. This translates into CASSLAHRGGGYTF.

The table lists this clonotype with many counts. V usage is TRBV7-9 and J usage is TRBJ2-5, with 7 nucleotides matching TRBD1. The CDR3 consists of 17 residues. CDR1 and CDR2 from the germline V gene are SEHNR and FQNEAQ (reference sequence). J gave up 4 bases and V 5 bases, and 16 bases lay outside the gene matches. CDR3 nucleotides: TGTGCCAGCAGCCCATCAACAGGGGATAAGGCAAGAGAGACCCAGTACTTC. This gives the protein CASSPSTGDKARETQYF.

V usage is TRBV10-1 and J usage is TRBJ2-2, with TRBD1 as a possible D gene (5 bases). Trimming shortened V by 3 bases and J by 3 bases, and 8 bases separated the two germline ends. Germline CDR1 reads WNHNN; CDR2 reads SYGVQD (reference sequence). The CDR3 is 14 amino acids. The CDR3 protein is CASSEGVDTGELFF. Here the CDR3 DNA reads TGCGCCAGCAGTGAAGGGGTCGACACCGGGGAGCTGTTTTTT.

The V call is TRBV2, the J call TRBJ1-6, with 7 bases aligning to TRBD1. J was trimmed by 5 bases and V by 11 bases; bases with no gene match: 12. This CDR3 has 15 amino acids. Germline V gene sequence: CDR1 SNHLY, CDR2 FYNNEI. CDR3 coding DNA: TGTGCCGGATCACTTAGACAGGGAGATAATTCACCCCTCCACTTT. It yields the protein CAGSLRQGDNSPLHF.

The CDR3 reads CASSWDKYTGELFF. CDR3 nucleotide sequence: TGTGCCAGCAGCTGGGACAAATACACCGGGGAGCTGTTTTTT. The chain combines TRBV7-9 with TRBJ2-2; maybe TRBD1 (6 bases). The germline gives CDR1 SEHNR, CDR2 FQNEAQ (reference sequence). CDR3 length equals 14 residues. V lost 4 bases to trimming and J lost 3 bases, with 9 bases between them.

DNA for the CDR3: TGTGCCAGCAGCCTGCGGACAGAGAACACTGAAGCTTTCTTT. This codes for CASSLRTENTEAFF. The chain is built from TRBV7-9 and TRBJ1-1; a weak D match, TRBD1 (6 bases). The CDR3 spans 14 residues. Trimming stripped 5 bases from V and 1 base from J, with 11 bases between. Germline V lookup: CDR1 SEHNR, CDR2 FQNEAQ (reference sequence).

The chain has TRBV4-1 and TRBJ1-1; D unresolved. Trimming left V 0 bases short and J 1 base short, with 9 bases between. The V gene's germline CDR1 is MGHRA and CDR2 YSYEKL. The length of the CDR3 is 15 residues. CDR3 amino acids: CASSQEEGTNTEAFF. The CDR3, as DNA: TGCGCCAGCAGCCAAGAAGAGGGAACGAACACTGAAGCTTTCTTT.

The J gene is TRBJ2-7, the V gene TRBV20-1; D is undetermined. V lost 0 bases and J 2 bases, leaving 17 bases between the germline ends. This CDR3 region has 16 residues. Looked up from germline, CDR1 is DFQATT and CDR2 is SNEGSKA (reference sequence). The CDR3: CSARDNSAHKTYEQYF. CDR3 sequence (DNA): TGCAGTGCTAGAGATAATTCAGCGCACAAGACCTACGAGCAGTACTTC.

This clonotype was picked up many times. The J gene is TRBJ2-5, the V gene TRBV6-4; 11 nucleotides match TRBD2. This CDR3 contains 16 residues. J gave up 5 bases and V 0 bases, and 5 bases lay outside the gene matches. From germline, CDR1 is MRHNA and CDR2 SNTAGT. CDR3: CASSDSASGGPETQYF. The CDR3 nucleotides are TGTGCCAGCAGTGACTCCGCTAGCGGGGGGCCCGAGACCCAGTACTTC.

This chain connects TRBV5-1 to TRBJ2-1, with unresolved D. The CDR3 has 14 amino acids. Germline V gene sequence: CDR1 SGHRS, CDR2 YFSETQ. Trimming stripped 0 bases from V and 5 bases from J, with 9 bases between. In DNA, the CDR3 is TGCGCCAGCAGCTTGGCGTCGAAAAACAATGAGCAGTTCTTC. Residues: CASSLASKNNEQFF. The complete variable domain, with remaining parts taken from reference TRBV5-1 and TRBJ2-1, reads KAGVTQTPRYLIKTRGQQVTLSCSPISGHRSVSWYQQTPGQGLQFLFEYFSETQRNKGNFPGRFSGRQFSNSRSEMNVSTLELGDSALYLCASSLASKNNEQFFGPGTRLTVL.

This clonotype has at least ten counts. The chain recombines TRBV13 with TRBJ2-5, with 8 bases lining up with TRBD1. This CDR3 comprises 14 residues. The germline CDR1 and CDR2 sequences are PRHDT and FYEKMQ (reference sequence). Trimming removed 5 bases from V and 7 bases from J; junction bases left unmatched: 9. The CDR3 loop is CASSAHLTGGTQYF. The CDR3 nucleotides are TGTGCCAGCAGCGCGCACTTAACAGGGGGGACCCAGTACTTC. Supplemented by reference TRBV13 and TRBJ2-5, the full variable domain reads AAGVIQSPRHLIKEKRETATLKCYPIPRHDTVYWYQQGPGQDPQFLISFYEKMQSDKGSIPDRFSAQQFSDYHSELNMSSLELGDSALYFCASSAHLTGGTQYFGPGTRLLVL.

V gene TRBV20-1 combines with J gene TRBJ2-7, with D perhaps matching TRBD1 or TRBD2 (5 bases each). The CDR3 loop spans 17 amino acids. CDR1 and CDR2 from the germline V gene are DFQATT and SNEGSKA (reference sequence). V lost 3 bases and J 1 base, leaving 22 bases between the germline ends. The CDR3 nucleotides read TGCAGTGCTAGCCGACCCGGGACGGCAGGGATGTCCTACGAGCAGTACTTC. The encoded protein is CSASRPGTAGMSYEQYF.

The V gene is TRBV10-3, the J gene TRBJ2-7, with 9 bases that match TRBD1. This CDR3 spans 14 amino acids. Trimming at V came to 4 bases and at J to 7 bases, leaving 8 bases not matched to a gene. Germline loops: CDR1 ENHRY, CDR2 SYGVKD. CDR3 sequence: CAISVRDRVAEQYF. The CDR3 bases are TGTGCCATCAGTGTCCGGGACAGGGTAGCGGAGCAGTACTTC.

This clonotype was counted between two and nine times. The J gene is TRBJ2-3, the V gene TRBV7-2, with 12 positions matching TRBD2. The germline gives CDR1 SGHTA, CDR2 FQGNSA. The CDR3 consists of 16 residues. The V and J ends lost 5 bases and 3 bases, in that order; junction bases with no gene match: 6. CDR3 DNA sequence: TGTGCCAGCAGCAGGACTAGCGGGGATATAACAGATACGCAGTATTTT. This gives the protein CASSRTSGDITDTQYF.

The chain joins TRBV12-3 or TRBV12-4 to TRBJ2-1, with 11 nucleotides matching TRBD2. The trim removed 6 bases at V and 8 bases at J, leaving 9 bases unmatched. The CDR3 consists of 15 residues. This CDR3 is CASRKGLAAGDEQFF. Here the CDR3 DNA reads TGTGCCAGCAGAAAGGGACTAGCGGCAGGCGATGAGCAGTTCTTC.

This clonotype was seen at least ten times. The rearrangement joins TRBV7-8 to TRBJ2-7; D is perhaps TRBD1 or TRBD2 (5 bases each). Trimming took 2 bases from V and 4 from J, leaving 18 bases between them. Germline assignment: CDR1 SGHVS and CDR2 FQNEAQ. This CDR3 has 16 amino acids. The CDR3 DNA reads TGTGCCAGCAGCTTACAATACTCCGAAGGGACGTACGAGCAGTACTTC. It translates to CASSLQYSEGTYEQYF.

The chain is built from TRBV12-3 or TRBV12-4 and TRBJ1-1; D remains ambiguous. V dropped 3 bases and J dropped 0 bases, with 8 bases sitting between them. This CDR3 contains 14 residues. CDR3 DNA: TGTGCCAGCAGTTTGGGAGACCTGAACACTGAAGCTTTCTTT. Its protein product is CASSLGDLNTEAFF.